Each of the 12 T cell receptor beta chains below was sequenced from the same sample in a study of T cells in Graves' hyperthyroidism and ophthalmopathy. The TCR beta CDR3 regions underwent amplification using RNA transcripts as the source. When the TCR CDR3 underwent first-round RT-PCR, the HTBI primer set was used. One entry per CDR3 protein results from TCRdb running MiXCR on the multiplex PCR reads. This table holds around 620,000 distinct CDR3 sequences, 15% to 20% found once. The sample was blood. The receptors originated from a woman between 25 and 40 years old with Graves' hyperthyroidism.

Ten or more counts support this clonotype. V usage is TRBV12-3 or TRBV12-4 and J usage is TRBJ2-5; D is unclear. There are 12 residues in the CDR3. V shed 2 bases and J shed 7 bases, with 8 bases lying between them. The CDR3 sequence is CASSLSWTTQYF. The CDR3 DNA sequence: TGTGCCAGCAGTTTATCCTGGACGACCCAGTACTTC.

This clonotype was counted ten times or more. The chain joins TRBV3-1 to TRBJ2-1; D is uncertain. Trimming pared 2 bases from V and 6 bases from J, leaving 11 bases between. Germline V lookup: CDR1 LGHDT, CDR2 YNNKEL (reference sequence). This CDR3 spans 14 amino acids. CDR3 sequence reads: CASSQSLVGNEQFF. For the CDR3, the DNA is TGTGCCAGCAGCCAAAGCCTAGTAGGCAATGAGCAGTTCTTC.

The CDR3 sequence: CAWSVGTVNANEQFF. The CDR3 DNA follows: TGTGCCTGGAGTGTCGGGACGGTAAACGCCAATGAGCAGTTCTTC. The chain combines TRBV30 with TRBJ2-1; D tentatively reads TRBD1 or TRBD2 (5 bases each). Germline V gene data show CDR1 as GTSNPN and CDR2 as SVGIG (reference sequence). V shed 0 bases and J shed 6 bases, with 15 bases lying between them. This CDR3 has 15 amino acids.

This clonotype came up a few times. This sequence joins TRBV14 and TRBJ2-3; D is undetermined. The CDR3 sequence is 13 residues long. CDR1 is SGHDN and CDR2 is FVKESK in the germline V gene. Trimming took 0 bases from V and 2 from J, leaving 3 bases between them. The CDR3 is CASSQEPTDTQYF. As DNA, the CDR3 is TGTGCCAGCAGCCAAGAGCCCACAGATACGCAGTATTTT.

Of note for this clonotype: A single base separates this from a much larger clone, so it may be a read error. This chain uses TRBV7-3 with TRBJ2-3; a possible D gene is TRBD2 (6 bases). Germline CDR1 SGHTA, CDR2 FQGTGA. This CDR3 has 16 amino acids. CDR3 bases: TGTGCCAGCAGCTTGGGTCTAGCGCCTTACACAGATACGCGGTATTTT. Encoded protein: CASSLGLAPYTDTRYF.

This clonotype was seen a handful of times. The chain is built from TRBV7-3 and TRBJ2-2; D is unresolved. The CDR3 is made up of 14 amino acids. Germline V CDR1 and CDR2: SGHTA, FQGTGA. Trimming took off 0 bases at V and 6 bases at J, with 8 bases between the two ends. DNA for the CDR3: TGTGCCAGCAGCTTAACAGGCCTCGCCGGGGAGCTGTTTTTT. Translation gives CASSLTGLAGELFF. Together with reference TRBV7-3 and TRBJ2-2, the CDR3 gives the full variable domain: GAGVSQTPSNKVTEKGKYVELRCDPISGHTALYWYRQSLGQGPEFLIYFQGTGAADDSGLPNDRFFAVRPEGSVSTLKIQRTERGDSAVYLCASSLTGLAGELFFGEGSRLTVL.

The chain has TRBV9 and TRBJ2-3; TRBD2 matches 8 bases. J lost 3 bases, V lost 0 bases, and 3 bases had no gene match. Germline CDR1 SGDLS, CDR2 YYNGEE. CDR3 length equals 15 residues. Here the CDR3 DNA reads TGTGCCAGCAGCGTAGAGGTAGCGGGGACAGATACGCAGTATTTT. Translating gives CASSVEVAGTDTQYF.

The V call is TRBV28, the J call TRBJ2-4, with a possible D match to TRBD2 (6 bases). This CDR3 region has 14 residues. Germline CDR1 reads MDHEN; CDR2 reads SYDVKM. V was trimmed by 4 bases and J by 2 bases, leaving 9 bases between them. The CDR3: CASSSRETKNIQYF. The DNA of the CDR3 is TGTGCCAGCAGTTCCCGGGAGACCAAAAACATTCAGTACTTC.

This clonotype was observed a handful of times. The V gene is TRBV15, the J gene TRBJ2-3, with D possibly being TRBD2 (6 bases). V was cut by 0 bases and J by 1 base, with 8 bases left in between. This CDR3 comprises 15 residues. CDR1 and CDR2 from the germline V gene are LNHNV and YYDKDF (reference sequence). CDR3 loop: CATSRDPSGTDTQYF. CDR3 nucleotides: TGTGCCACCAGCAGAGATCCTAGCGGCACAGATACGCAGTATTTT.

This clonotype appeared a few times. This rearrangement joins TRBV2 to TRBJ1-3; TRBD1 matches at 8 bases. This CDR3 region has 15 residues. V trimming: 6 bases; J trimming: 0 bases; junction bases outside the gene matches: 4. In germline, CDR1 is SNHLY, CDR2 FYNNEI. In DNA, the CDR3 is TGTGCCAGCAGACCCACAGGGGGCTCTGGAAACACCATATATTTT. Translation gives CASRPTGGSGNTIYF.

This clonotype came up many times. V and J are TRBV12-3 or TRBV12-4 and TRBJ1-2; D gene ambiguous. The V gene lost 3 bases and the J gene lost 12 bases, with 2 bases spanning the gap. CDR3 length: 8 amino acids. The CDR3 DNA is TGTGCCAGCAGTTTTGACACCTTC. This sequence encodes CASSFDTF.

CDR3: CASSPQSGFYGYTF. CDR3 sequence (DNA): TGTGCCAGCAGCCCGCAGTCAGGGTTCTATGGCTACACCTTC. The rearrangement joins TRBV12-3 or TRBV12-4 to TRBJ1-2, with D maybe TRBD1 (5 bases). The CDR3 runs 14 residues. V lost 6 bases to trimming and J lost 4 bases, with 15 bases between them.